The entry below describes one T cell receptor (beta chain). Its antigen is currently unknown. The data originate from a study of glioma-infiltrating T cells after dendritic cell vaccination. Study summary: Dendritic cell vaccine was injected intradermally three times, biweekly.

The PCR used 60 V beta and 13 J beta primers. Profiled with immunoSEQ multiplex PCR; TCRdb holds only in-frame clones, not every one. The sample has some 73,000 clones, over 70% seen once. Study findings and constraints: Complete blood and tumor specimen sets were limited to few patients. Estimated pretreatment TIL content predicted outcome after dendritic cell vaccination.

Source: blood, taken before dendritic cell vaccination. This clonotype was sampled from a human donor with glioblastoma.

The DNA for the CDR3 is TGCGCCAGCAGCTTGAGGAGGGGACTAGCGGGAGGGCCCATTGAGCAGTTCTTC. This gives the protein CASSLRRGLAGGPIEQFF. This chain links TRBV5-1 with TRBJ2-1; 16 positions match TRBD2. The CDR3 loop spans 18 amino acids. The germline V gene encodes CDR1 SGHRS and CDR2 YFSETQ. The J segment lost 9 bases and the V segment lost 1 base, leaving 10 bases of the junction unmatched. Together with reference TRBV5-1 and TRBJ2-1, the CDR3 gives the full variable domain: KAGVTQTPRYLIKTRGQQVTLSCSPISGHRSVSWYQQTPGQGLQFLFEYFSETQRNKGNFPGRFSGRQFSNSRSEMNVSTLELGDSALYLCASSLRRGLAGGPIEQFFGPGTRLTVL.